This T cell receptor beta chain appears in the sequencing data of a study of shared clonotypes between healthy human individuals. The study, taken as a whole, reports: An expected dependence of interdonor clonotype sharing on sequencing depth was noted.

Division of CD4+ cells produced a CD45RA+ naive subset and a CD45RA-negative memory subset. This was a deep-level run. Once extracted for a subset, genomic DNA was divided evenly among several immunoSEQ plates. Sequencing used immunoSEQ multiplex PCR; TCRdb keeps in-frame clones, though not all of them. This table holds some 2,500,000 clones, under 95% found once. Regarding this clone: Its antigen remains unidentified. Other DNA sequences in this sample translate to the same CDR3.

V lost 0 bases to trimming and J lost 9 bases; unmatched junction nucleotides: 4. CDR3 length: 15 residues. Germline CDR1 is SGHRS and CDR2 is YFSETQ. Source material: naive CD4+ T cells from PBMCs. Subset of the sample: CD45RA+ positively selected. The V call is TRBV5-1, the J call TRBJ2-1; the match to TRBD2 covers 12 bases. This receptor was taken from a young man in good health. Some clones in this sample may be carry-over from other donors' samples. CDR3 amino acids: CASSLGLAGVGEQFF. CDR3 nucleotides: TGCGCCAGCAGCTTGGGACTAGCGGGAGTCGGTGAGCAGTTCTTC.